These 2 T cell receptor beta chains were all obtained from the same sample, sequenced in a study of technical replicates of blood from a few donors. TCRdb's table, derived via immunoSEQ multiplex PCR, lists solely in-frame clones and lacks some. In the table there are tens of thousands of clones, 91% of which are singletons. Material for sequencing was PBMCs. Receptors were obtained from a human donor in good health. Some clones in this sample may be carry-over from other donors' samples.

The chain has TRBV2 and TRBJ2-3; TRBD1 might be the D (6 bases). This CDR3 has 16 amino acids. Germline values: CDR1 SNHLY, CDR2 FYNNEI. Between the trimmed V and J ends, which lost 5 bases and 0 bases, there was a span of 15 bases. The CDR3: CASSNTGIRSTDTQYF. In DNA form, the CDR3 reads TGTGCCAGCAGTAACACAGGGATTCGGAGCACAGATACGCAGTATTTT.

This clone was detected a few times. The chain recombines TRBV5-5 with TRBJ1-1; D may be TRBD1 (5 bases). The CDR3 extends over 14 amino acids. Germline CDR1 reads SGHKS; CDR2 reads YYEKEE (reference sequence). V lost 0 bases to trimming and J lost 7 bases, with 13 bases between them. The CDR3 DNA is TGTGCCAGCAGCTTGGGGTTCGGGGGTTTTGAAGCTTTCTTT. This encodes CASSLGFGGFEAFF.